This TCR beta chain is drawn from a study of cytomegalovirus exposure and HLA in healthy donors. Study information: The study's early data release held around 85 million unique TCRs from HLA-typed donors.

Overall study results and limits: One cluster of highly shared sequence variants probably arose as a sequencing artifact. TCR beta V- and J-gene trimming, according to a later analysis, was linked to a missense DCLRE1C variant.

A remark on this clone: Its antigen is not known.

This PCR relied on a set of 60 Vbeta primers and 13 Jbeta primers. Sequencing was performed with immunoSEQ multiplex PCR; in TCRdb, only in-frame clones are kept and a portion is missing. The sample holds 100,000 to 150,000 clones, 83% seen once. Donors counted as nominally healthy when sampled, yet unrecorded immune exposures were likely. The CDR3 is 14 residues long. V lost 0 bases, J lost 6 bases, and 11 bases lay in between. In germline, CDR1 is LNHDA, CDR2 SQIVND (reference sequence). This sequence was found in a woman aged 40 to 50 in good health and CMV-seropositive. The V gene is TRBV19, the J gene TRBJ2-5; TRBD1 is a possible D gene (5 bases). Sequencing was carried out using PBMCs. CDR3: CASSIDRAWKTQYF. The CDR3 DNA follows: TGTGCCAGTAGTATAGACAGGGCTTGGAAGACCCAGTACTTC.